A single sample gave rise to the 20 T cell receptor beta chains below, sequenced in a study of T cells in Graves' hyperthyroidism and ophthalmopathy. RNA transcripts yielded amplified TCR beta CDR3 regions. The HTBI set primed first-round TCR CDR3 RT-PCR. TCRdb called the multiplex PCR reads again in MiXCR, with one record for every CDR3 protein. The profile shows under 400,000 distinct CDR3 sequences, 13% to 15% of them singletons. The sequenced sample was blood. These receptors came from a woman aged 60 to 75 with Graves' ophthalmopathy.

This clonotype has ten or more counts. This chain connects TRBV6-6 to TRBJ1-5; D ambiguous. The CDR3 consists of 17 residues. Trimming cost V 0 bases and J 2 bases, with 14 bases left between them. The germline V gene has CDR1 MNHNY and CDR2 SVGAGI (reference sequence). CDR3: CASSYSKWSHGNQPQHF. The CDR3 nucleotides read TGTGCCAGCAGTTACTCGAAATGGTCTCACGGCAATCAGCCCCAGCATTTT.

The sample holds a few counts of this clonotype. The chain links TRBV7-2 to TRBJ2-7; TRBD1 matches 7 bases. The junction had 2 bases not matched to a gene; V was cut back by 3 bases and J by 0 bases. In germline, CDR1 is SGHTA, CDR2 FQGNSA. The CDR3 is 14 amino acids. As DNA, the CDR3 is TGTGCCAGCAGCTTCTGGGACAGCTCCTACGAGCAGTACTTC. This sequence encodes CASSFWDSSYEQYF.

In this sample, this clonotype turned up a few times. A much larger clone lies one base from this, so it may be a read error. The chain couples TRBV7-2 to TRBJ2-3; D not certain. The CDR3 spans 13 residues. CDR1 is SGHTA and CDR2 is FQGNSA in the germline V gene. V was shortened by 3 bases and J by 4 bases, with 8 bases between the two germline ends. The CDR3: CASSFRLADTQYF. For the CDR3, the DNA is TGTGCCAGCAGCTTCCGGCTCGCAGATACGCAGTATTTT.

This clonotype was seen ten or more times. The J gene is TRBJ2-6, the V gene TRBV5-1; D ambiguous. V was trimmed by 4 bases and J by 3 bases, leaving 5 bases between them. Germline CDR1 SGHRS, CDR2 YFSETQ. The CDR3 sequence is 13 residues long. The CDR3 nucleotides read TGCGCCAGCAGCGGTGATGGGGCCAACGTCCTGACTTTC. It is translated as CASSGDGANVLTF.

This clonotype was recorded at least ten times. The rearrangement uses TRBV6-6 and TRBJ2-1; TRBD2 matches 13 bases. Trimming took 2 bases from V and 5 from J; bases not matched to a gene: 3. The CDR3 has 16 amino acids. The V gene's germline CDR1 is MNHNY and CDR2 SVGAGI (reference sequence). The CDR3 DNA is TGTGCCAGCAGTTACCTCGGACTAGCGGGAGACAATGAGCAGTTCTTC. This translates into CASSYLGLAGDNEQFF.

This clonotype was seen ten or more times. J is TRBJ1-5 and V is TRBV20-1, with a possible D match to TRBD1 (5 bases). CDR1 is DFQATT, CDR2 SNEGSKA, per germline (reference sequence). The CDR3 contains 15 residues. The V end was cut by 0 bases, the J end by 2 bases, with 11 bases between. In DNA, the CDR3 is TGCAGTGCTAGAGATCACAGGATCGGCAATCAGCCCCAGCATTTT. As protein: CSARDHRIGNQPQHF.

This clonotype was counted only a few times. The chain carries TRBV28 and TRBJ2-7, with D unresolved. V was clipped by 5 bases and J by 3 bases, with 14 bases between them. The germline CDR1 and CDR2 sequences are MDHEN and SYDVKM. The CDR3 is 14 amino acids. Here the CDR3 DNA reads TGTGCCAGCAGTCCAACTCCAGGCAGCTACGAGCAGTACTTC. Protein sequence: CASSPTPGSYEQYF.

This clonotype was seen only a few times. The genes are TRBV5-8 and TRBJ2-7; TRBD2 matches at 13 bases. The CDR3 covers 15 residues. Germline CDR1 is SGHTS and CDR2 is YDEGEE. Trimming took 4 bases from V and 7 from J; bases not matched to a gene: 8. The CDR3: CASSKTSGRQREQYF. The CDR3 nucleotides read TGTGCCAGCAGCAAGACTAGCGGGAGGCAAAGGGAGCAGTACTTC.

This clonotype was seen many times. This rearrangement joins TRBV29-1 to TRBJ2-7, with D possibly being TRBD1 or TRBD2 (6 bases each). Germline CDR1 is SQVTM and CDR2 is ANQGSEA. This CDR3 spans 11 amino acids. V lost 5 bases and J lost 5, with 10 bases in between. In DNA form, the CDR3 reads TGCAGCGTTAACGGGGGCGACGAGCAGTACTTC. Amino acids: CSVNGGDEQYF.

With respect to this clonotype: A much bigger clone sits one base away, suggesting this may be a read error. The chain carries TRBV20-1 and TRBJ2-7, with 7 bases that match TRBD2. The CDR3 spans 15 residues. Germline V CDR1 and CDR2: DFQATT, SNEGSKA (reference sequence). CDR3 sequence (DNA): TGCAGTGCTAGAGAGCTCGGGGGGAACTCCTACGAGCAGTGCTTC. Amino acids: CSARELGGNSYEQCF.

In its sample, this clonotype was seen many times. The CDR3 loop is CASRKTGADEKLFF. DNA for the CDR3: TGTGCCAGCAGGAAAACAGGGGCGGATGAAAAACTGTTTTTT. The genes are TRBV6-2 or TRBV6-3 and TRBJ1-4, with 7 positions matching TRBD1. This CDR3 is 14 amino acids long. With V trimmed by 6 bases and J by 6 bases, 7 bases remained unmatched. Germline V CDR1 and CDR2: MNHEY, SVGEGT.

In its sample, this clonotype was seen many times. The CDR3 DNA reads TGCAGCGTCGTATTGGCCGGATCCTACGAGCAGTACTTC. This sequence encodes CSVVLAGSYEQYF. The rearrangement links TRBV29-1 to TRBJ2-7; D gene unclear. The germline gives CDR1 SQVTM, CDR2 ANQGSEA. Trimming removed 6 bases at V and 1 base at J, with 13 bases between. This CDR3 region has 13 residues.

This rearrangement joins TRBV4-2 to TRBJ2-1, with TRBD1 matching over 7 bases. The germline CDR1 and CDR2 sequences are LGHNA and YNFKEQ. Trimming cost V 4 bases and J 10 bases; bases outside gene matches: 10. The length of the CDR3 is 14 residues. CDR3 nucleotides: TGTGCCAGCAGCCCGGGGACAGCCAAGGAGGAGCAGTTCTTC. Translation gives CASSPGTAKEEQFF.

This clonotype has a count of ten or more. The V call is TRBV3-1, the J call TRBJ2-7; D is possibly TRBD1 (6 bases). V gave up 1 base and J gave up 0 bases, with 13 bases separating them. The germline V gene has CDR1 LGHDT and CDR2 YNNKEL (reference sequence). This CDR3 contains 16 residues. In nucleotides, the CDR3 is TGTGCCAGCAGCCAAGGGTCGCAGGGGTACTCCTACGAGCAGTACTTC. Its protein is CASSQGSQGYSYEQYF.

This chain connects TRBV29-1 to TRBJ2-1; D is possibly TRBD2 (5 bases). The CDR3 consists of 12 residues. Germline lookup yields CDR1 SQVTM and CDR2 ANQGSEA. Trimming removed 7 bases at V and 7 bases at J, with 14 bases between. Here the CDR3 DNA reads TGCAGCGCGTATCGAGGGAATAATGAGCAGTTCTTC. Protein sequence: CSAYRGNNEQFF.

CDR3 in amino acids: CASSYNYTF. The CDR3, as DNA: TGTGCCAGCAGTTACAACTACACCTTC. The gene calls are TRBV14 and TRBJ1-2; D remains ambiguous. The CDR3 sequence is 9 residues long. The germline gives CDR1 SGHDN, CDR2 FVKESK. The ends were cut back, 6 bases at V and 10 bases at J, with 6 bases in the middle.

Remarks on this clonotype: Given a much more abundant clone one base away, this may be a read error. The rearrangement joins TRBV28 to TRBJ2-1; 10 bases fit TRBD2. Germline V gives CDR1 MDHEN, CDR2 SYDVKM. CDR3 length: 15 amino acids. The CDR3 sequence: CARSLGTSASNEQFF. The CDR3 DNA follows: TGTGCCAGAAGTTTAGGGACTAGCGCGAGCAATGAGCAGTTCTTC.

This clonotype has a handful of counts. The chain's CDR3 is CASSERLGTLFGQFF. The CDR3, as DNA: TGTGCCAGCAGTGAAAGACTAGGAACTCTGTTCGGGCAGTTCTTC. The rearrangement links TRBV2 to TRBJ2-1; TRBD2 is a possible D gene (6 bases). Germline assignment: CDR1 SNHLY and CDR2 FYNNEI. V was trimmed by 2 bases and J by 12 bases, leaving 20 bases between them. The CDR3 is 15 amino acids.

Ten or more counts support this clonotype. The CDR3 reads CASSADGGRSDEQYF. As DNA, the CDR3 is TGTGCCAGCAGCGCCGACGGGGGAAGGAGCGACGAGCAGTACTTC. The V gene is TRBV9, the J gene TRBJ2-7, with a possible D match to TRBD2 (6 bases). In germline, CDR1 is SGDLS, CDR2 YYNGEE. Deletions cut 3 bases from V and 5 bases from J, with 18 bases between. This CDR3 comprises 15 residues.

This clonotype has a count of ten or more. The chain links TRBV20-1 to TRBJ1-4, with TRBD1 matching 7 bases. From germline, CDR1 is DFQATT and CDR2 SNEGSKA (reference sequence). V lost 1 base and J lost 5; bases outside the gene matches: 10. There are 16 residues in the CDR3. The CDR3 spells CSARAPPGQPNEKLFF. The CDR3 bases are TGCAGTGCTAGAGCCCCTCCGGGACAGCCGAATGAAAAACTGTTTTTT.